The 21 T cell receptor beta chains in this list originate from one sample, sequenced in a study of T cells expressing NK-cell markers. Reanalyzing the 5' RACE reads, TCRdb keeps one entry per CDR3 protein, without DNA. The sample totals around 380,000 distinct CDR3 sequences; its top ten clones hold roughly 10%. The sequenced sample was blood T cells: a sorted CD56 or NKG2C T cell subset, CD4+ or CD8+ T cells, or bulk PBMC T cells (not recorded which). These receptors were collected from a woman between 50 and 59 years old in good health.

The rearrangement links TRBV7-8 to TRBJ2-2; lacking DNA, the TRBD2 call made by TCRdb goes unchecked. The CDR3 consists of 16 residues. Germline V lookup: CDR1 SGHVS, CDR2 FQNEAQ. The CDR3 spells CASSLADGRATGELFF.

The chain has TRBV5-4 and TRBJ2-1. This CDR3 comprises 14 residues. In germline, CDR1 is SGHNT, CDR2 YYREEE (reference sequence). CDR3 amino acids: CASSPFISYNEQFF.

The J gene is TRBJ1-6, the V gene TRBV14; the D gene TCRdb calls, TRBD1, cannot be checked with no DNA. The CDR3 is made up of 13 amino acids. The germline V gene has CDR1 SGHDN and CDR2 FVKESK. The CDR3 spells CASRDRGSSPLHF. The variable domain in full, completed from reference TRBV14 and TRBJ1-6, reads EAGVTQFPSHSVIEKGQTVTLRCDPISGHDNLYWYRRVMGKEIKFLLHFVKESKQDESGMPNNRFLAERTGGTYSTLKVQPAELEDSGVYFCASRDRGSSPLHFGNGTRLTVT.

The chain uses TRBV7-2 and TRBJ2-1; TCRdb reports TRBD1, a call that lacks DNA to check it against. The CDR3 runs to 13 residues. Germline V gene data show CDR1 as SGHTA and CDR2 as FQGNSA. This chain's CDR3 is CASSSRGTNEQFF.

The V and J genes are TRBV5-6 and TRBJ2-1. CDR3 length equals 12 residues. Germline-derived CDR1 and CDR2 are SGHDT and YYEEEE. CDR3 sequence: CASSLISDEQFF. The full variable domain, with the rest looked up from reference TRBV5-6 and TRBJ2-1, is DAGVTQSPTHLIKTRGQQVTLRCSPKSGHDTVSWYQQALGQGPQFIFQYYEEEERQRGNFPDRFSGHQFPNYSSELNVNALLLGDSALYLCASSLISDEQFFGPGTRLTVL.

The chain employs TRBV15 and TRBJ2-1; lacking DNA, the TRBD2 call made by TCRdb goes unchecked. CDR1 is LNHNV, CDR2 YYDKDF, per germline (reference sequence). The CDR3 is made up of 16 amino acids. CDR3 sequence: CATSTIRLAQYNEQFF.

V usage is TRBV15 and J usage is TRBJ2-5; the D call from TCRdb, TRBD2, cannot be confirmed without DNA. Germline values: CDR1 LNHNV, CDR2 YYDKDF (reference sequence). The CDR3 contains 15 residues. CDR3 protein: CATSRISGEQETQYF.

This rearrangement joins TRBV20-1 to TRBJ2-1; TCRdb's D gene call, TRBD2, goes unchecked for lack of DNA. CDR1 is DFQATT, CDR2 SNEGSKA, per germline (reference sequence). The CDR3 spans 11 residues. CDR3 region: CSAGQGLEQFF.

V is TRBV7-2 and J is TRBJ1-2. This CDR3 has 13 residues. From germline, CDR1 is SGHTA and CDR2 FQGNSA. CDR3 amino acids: CASSPRNGYGYTF.

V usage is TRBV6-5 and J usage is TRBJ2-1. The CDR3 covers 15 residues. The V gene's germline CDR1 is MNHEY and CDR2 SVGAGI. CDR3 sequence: CASSPDAISYNEQFF.

The CDR3 sequence: CASSFGTSLPDTQYF. This rearrangement joins TRBV7-9 to TRBJ2-3; the D call of TRBD2 rests on TCRdb alone, since no DNA is present to check it. CDR3 length equals 15 residues. Germline lookup yields CDR1 SEHNR and CDR2 FQNEAQ (reference sequence).

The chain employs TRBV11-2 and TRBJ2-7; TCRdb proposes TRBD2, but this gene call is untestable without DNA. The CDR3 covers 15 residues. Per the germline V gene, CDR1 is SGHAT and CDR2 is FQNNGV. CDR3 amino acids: CASSTTSGGAYEQYF.

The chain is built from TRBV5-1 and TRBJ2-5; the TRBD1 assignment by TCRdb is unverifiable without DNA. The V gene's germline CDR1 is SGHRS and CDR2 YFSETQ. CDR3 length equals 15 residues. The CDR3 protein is CASSSRGSGGETQYF.

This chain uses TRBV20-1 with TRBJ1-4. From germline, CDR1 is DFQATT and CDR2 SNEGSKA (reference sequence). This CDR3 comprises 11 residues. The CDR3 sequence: CSALNNEKLFF.

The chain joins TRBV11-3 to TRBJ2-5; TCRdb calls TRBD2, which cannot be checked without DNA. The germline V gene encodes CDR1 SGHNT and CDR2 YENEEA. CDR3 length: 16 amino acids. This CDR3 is CASTPGLAGGQETQYF.

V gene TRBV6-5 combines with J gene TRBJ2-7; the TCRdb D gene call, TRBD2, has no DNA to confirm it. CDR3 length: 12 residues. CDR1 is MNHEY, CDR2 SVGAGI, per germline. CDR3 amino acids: CASRAAAYEQYF.

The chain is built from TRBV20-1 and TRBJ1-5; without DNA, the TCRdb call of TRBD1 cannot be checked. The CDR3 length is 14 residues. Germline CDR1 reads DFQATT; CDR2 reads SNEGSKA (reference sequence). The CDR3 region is CSASGGDRNQPQHF.

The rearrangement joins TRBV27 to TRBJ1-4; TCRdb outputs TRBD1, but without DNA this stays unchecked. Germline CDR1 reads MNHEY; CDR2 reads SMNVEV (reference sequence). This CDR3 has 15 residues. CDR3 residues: CASSFRGTGDEKLFF.

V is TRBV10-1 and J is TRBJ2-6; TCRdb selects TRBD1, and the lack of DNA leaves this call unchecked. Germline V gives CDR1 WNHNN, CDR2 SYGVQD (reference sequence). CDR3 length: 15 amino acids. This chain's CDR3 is CASSPGHSGANVLTF.

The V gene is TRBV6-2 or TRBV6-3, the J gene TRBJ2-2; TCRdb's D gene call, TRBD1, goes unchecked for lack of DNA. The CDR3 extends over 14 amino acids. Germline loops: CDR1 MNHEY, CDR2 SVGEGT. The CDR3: CASSDWTGTGELFF.

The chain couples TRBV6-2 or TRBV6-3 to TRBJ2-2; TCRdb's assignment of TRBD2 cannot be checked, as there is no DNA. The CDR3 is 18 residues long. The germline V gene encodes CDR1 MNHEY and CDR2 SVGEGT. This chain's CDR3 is CASSYSRGNPPNTGELFF.